This T cell receptor beta chain was found in a study of shared clonotypes between healthy human individuals. The overall study: The study drew on a couple of women and three men aged 18 to 49 as donors. General observations from the study: All-four-donor shared clonotypes had higher generation probabilities than non-shared clonotypes did.

Note on this clone: Its antigen is not identified.

Trimming stripped 7 bases from V and 5 bases from J, with 19 bases between. Germline V gives CDR1 SGDLS, CDR2 YYNGEE. The CDR3 is 15 residues long. The protocol was immunoSEQ multiplex PCR, while the TCRdb copy is restricted to in-frame clones and leaves out a portion. This sample has millions of clones, with 85% to 95% found just once. This clonotype was sampled from a man between 18 and 35 years old in good health. The sequencing sample was made of naive CD4+ T cells sorted from blood. Noted subset: CD45RA+ positively selected. The rearrangement links TRBV9 to TRBJ2-1; D unclear. CDR3: CASGPPKAVNNEQFF. Here the CDR3 DNA reads TGTGCCAGCGGACCCCCAAAGGCAGTAAACAATGAGCAGTTCTTC.